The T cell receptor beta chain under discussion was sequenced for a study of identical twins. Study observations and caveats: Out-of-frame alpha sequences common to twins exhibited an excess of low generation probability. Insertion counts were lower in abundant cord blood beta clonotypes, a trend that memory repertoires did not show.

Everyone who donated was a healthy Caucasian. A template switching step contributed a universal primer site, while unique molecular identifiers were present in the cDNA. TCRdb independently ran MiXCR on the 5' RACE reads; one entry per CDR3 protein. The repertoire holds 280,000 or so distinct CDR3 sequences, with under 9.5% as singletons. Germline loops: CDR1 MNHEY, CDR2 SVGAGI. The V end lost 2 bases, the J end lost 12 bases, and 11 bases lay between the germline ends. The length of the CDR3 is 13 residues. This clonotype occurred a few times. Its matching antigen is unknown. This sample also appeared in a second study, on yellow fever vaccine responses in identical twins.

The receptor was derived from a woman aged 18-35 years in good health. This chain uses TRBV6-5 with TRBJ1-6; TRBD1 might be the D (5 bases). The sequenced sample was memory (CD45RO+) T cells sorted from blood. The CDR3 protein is CASSYVQEGPLHF. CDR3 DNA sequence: TGTGCCAGCAGTTACGTACAGGAGGGACCCCTCCACTTT.